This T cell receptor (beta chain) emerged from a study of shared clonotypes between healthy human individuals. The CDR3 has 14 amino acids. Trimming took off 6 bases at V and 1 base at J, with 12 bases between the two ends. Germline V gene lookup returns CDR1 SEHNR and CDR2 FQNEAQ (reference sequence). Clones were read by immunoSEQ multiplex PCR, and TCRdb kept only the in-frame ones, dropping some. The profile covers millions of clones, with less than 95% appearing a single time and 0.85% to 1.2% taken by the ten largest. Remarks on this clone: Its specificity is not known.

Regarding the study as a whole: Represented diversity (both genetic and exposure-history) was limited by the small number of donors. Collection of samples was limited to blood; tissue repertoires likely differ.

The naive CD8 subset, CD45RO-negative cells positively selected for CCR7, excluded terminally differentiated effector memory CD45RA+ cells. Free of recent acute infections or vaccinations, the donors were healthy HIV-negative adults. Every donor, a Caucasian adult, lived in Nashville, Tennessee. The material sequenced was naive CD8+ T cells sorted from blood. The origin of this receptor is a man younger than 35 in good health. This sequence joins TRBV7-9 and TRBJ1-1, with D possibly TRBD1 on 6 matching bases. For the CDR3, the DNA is TGTGCCAGCAGGGCAGGGGTAGGGAACACTGAAGCTTTCTTT. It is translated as CASRAGVGNTEAFF.